This record looks at one T cell receptor (beta chain) sequence and its context. Its antigen is unknown. Per-nucleotide qualities are absent, and no much larger clonotype sits a single base away. The donors took part in RACIN, a single-arm, phase I, dose-escalation trial that combined nivolumab, ipilimumab, aspirin, low-dose cyclophosphamide and low-dose radiotherapy. Eligible patients had advanced, TIL-negative solid tumors. First-strand cDNA was synthesized using Superscript III and a set of TRAV- and TRBV-specific primers, so that both TCRalpha and TCRbeta chains were covered. An approximately 20-cycle PCR with Phusion amplified the TCRs, pairing a constant-region primer with the adapter that was attached to the V primers. The MessageAmp II aRNA Amplification Kit was used to amplify the isolated mRNA, with in vitro transcription run for 15 to 20 hours at 37 degrees C. The Dynabeads mRNA DIRECT Purification Kit was used to isolate mRNA for TCR sequencing. Indexed Illumina adapters were added in a second approximately 26-cycle Phusion PCR, and the resulting products were purified with AMPure XP beads. The paper's data handling went like this. Using custom Perl scripts, TCR sequences that encoded the same protein were pooled, out-of-frame sequences were dropped, and the abundance of each clonotype was calculated. Any TCR sequence backed by just one read was left out of the analysis. The metrics used to describe the repertoires included Shannon entropy, Gini index, clonality, richness, and the frequency of TCRs shared between repertoires. TCRdb redid the processing of the public reads, applying fastp at Q25 and MiXCR, and retained in-frame beta chains. Rows matching on CDR3 protein sequence are summarized as one entry with the most common DNA and genes. These V and J calls originate from TCRdb's pipeline instead of the authors' own analysis. Across this sample there are around 10,000 distinct CDR3 sequences, with over 55% seen only once. Over 9.5% of the sample is in the top ten clones.

These data come from a study of low-dose radiotherapy and immunotherapy resistance in tumors (dated by TCRdb to 2021 to 2024). About the investigation overall: Patients in Cohort 1 were given 0.5 Gy per fraction every 2 weeks, and the prescribed total PTV dose was 6.5 Gy. Cohort 2 received 1 Gy per fraction every two weeks, with a total of 13 Gy over 26 weeks. Intravenous cyclophosphamide at 200 mg/m2 was administered every two weeks, one day ahead of each radiation and immunotherapy administration. Eight patients were included in the translational analysis: three from the first dose cohort and the first five from the second dose cohort. Starting on cycle 1 day 1, patients took 300 mg of aspirin by mouth once a day for four cycles. Trial participants were not randomized into treatment groups. Patients were given nivolumab as a 240 mg flat dose every two weeks and ipilimumab at 1 mg/kg every six weeks, with both drugs delivered intravenously.

The CDR3 runs 18 residues from the cysteine to the phenylalanine. CDR3 DNA only is kept here, 54 bases in frame from base 1. V is clipped by 1 base and J by 3 bases, and the sequence between their germline boundaries is 19 bases long. The sequence joins TRBV12-3 or TRBV12-4 to TRBJ1-5, with no D gene named confidently. The TCR originated in a human donor with advanced metastatic prostate, ovarian, gallbladder or colorectal cancer (not recorded which). This table probably holds off-target reads from a library built for another chain. CDR3 protein: CASSLDLGGGLNNQPQHF. The DNA is TGTGCCAGCAGTTTAGATCTTGGAGGCGGGTTGAACAATCAGCCCCAGCATTTT.